Sequencing of this T cell receptor beta chain was carried out in a study of blood T cell repertoires in COVID-19. Study information: The study drew acute and convalescent COVID-19 samples from the United States, Italy and Spain. Sources were T cells, B-cell-depleted T cells, or PBMCs; the material itself was cDNA or gDNA.

This CDR3 is built from 17 residues. Germline CDR1 SGHTA, CDR2 FQGNSA. The V end was cut by 1 base, the J end by 5 bases, with 19 bases between. Clones were sequenced by immunoSEQ multiplex PCR, and TCRdb holds only the in-frame ones, with some missing. The profile covers just over 300,000 clones, with roughly 90% appearing a single time and 8% to 9.5% taken by the ten largest. The TCR originated in a woman between 18 and 29 years old who had recovered from COVID-19. Specimen: PBMCs or T cells enriched from blood (not recorded which). The V call is TRBV7-2, the J call TRBJ2-3; possibly TRBD2 for D (5 bases). The CDR3 sequence: CASSLDPVLGARDTQYF. CDR3 DNA sequence: TGTGCCAGCAGCTTAGATCCGGTTCTGGGAGCCCGAGATACGCAGTATTTT.